These 5 T cell receptor beta chains were all obtained from the same sample, sequenced in a study of T cells in Graves' hyperthyroidism and ophthalmopathy (dated by TCRdb to between 2019 and 2020). Library method: multiplex PCR. For sequencing, an Illumina HiSeq 2000 was employed. The TCR beta CDR3 regions were amplified from RNA transcripts. The first round of RT-PCR for the TCR CDR3 was performed with the HTBI primer set and the Qiagen OneStep RT-PCR kit. TCRdb reworked the public reads: Q25 trimming with fastp, MiXCR clone assembly, productive beta chains retained. Rows merge per CDR3 protein into single entries with the most common DNA and genes. The sample yields approximately 330,000 distinct CDR3 sequences; around a sixth were counted once. Together, the top ten hold about half of the sample. Sample: blood. All receptors come from a woman in her forties or fifties with Graves' hyperthyroidism.

This clonotype was seen at least ten times. This rearrangement joins TRBV18 to TRBJ1-1; a weak D match, TRBD1 (6 bases). Germline CDR1 and CDR2: KGHSH and LQKENI. This CDR3 region has 15 residues. V was pared by 1 base and J by 0 bases, with 9 bases between. CDR3 loop: CASSPLDSMNTEAFF. CDR3 nucleotide sequence: TGTGCCAGCTCACCACTGGACAGTATGAACACTGAAGCTTTCTTT.

At least ten counts were recorded for this clonotype. The chain combines TRBV5-1 with TRBJ1-1; D gene ambiguous. Trimming took off 8 bases at V and 3 bases at J, with 14 bases between the two ends. Per the germline V gene, CDR1 is SGHRS and CDR2 is YFSETQ. The CDR3 totals 13 residues. The CDR3 loop reads CASAGSPDTEAFF. CDR3 bases: TGCGCCAGTGCCGGGTCTCCGGACACTGAAGCTTTCTTT.

V gene TRBV11-2 combines with J gene TRBJ1-2, with D possibly being TRBD1 (5 bases). Germline CDR1 SGHAT, CDR2 FQNNGV. V lost 0 bases to trimming and J lost 2 bases, with 7 bases between them. The CDR3 runs 14 residues. The CDR3, as DNA: TGTGCCAGCAGCTTAGATCGGGGGAACTATGGCTACACCTTC. This translates into CASSLDRGNYGYTF.

Comment on this clonotype: This sequence may be a read error, since a much larger clone differs from it by one base. The V and J genes are TRBV18 and TRBJ1-1, with TRBD1 matching over 7 bases. Germline loops: CDR1 KGHSH, CDR2 LQKENI. V lost 6 bases, J lost 1 base, and 5 bases stayed unmatched. The CDR3 has 14 residues. CDR3 in DNA: TGTGCCAGCTCGCCGGGACAGAGGAACACTGAAGCTTTCTTT. Its translation: CASSPGQRNTEAFF.

This clonotype has at least ten counts. CDR3 protein: CASSPVLIIGQAEAFF. In nucleotides, the CDR3 is TGTGCCAGCAGCCCCGTTTTAATTATAGGACAGGCTGAAGCTTTCTTT. This chain connects TRBV3-1 to TRBJ1-1; 7 bases are shared with TRBD1. The CDR3 sequence is 16 residues long. Germline lookup yields CDR1 LGHDT and CDR2 YNNKEL (reference sequence). Trimming took 4 bases from V and 6 from J; bases not matched to a gene: 14.